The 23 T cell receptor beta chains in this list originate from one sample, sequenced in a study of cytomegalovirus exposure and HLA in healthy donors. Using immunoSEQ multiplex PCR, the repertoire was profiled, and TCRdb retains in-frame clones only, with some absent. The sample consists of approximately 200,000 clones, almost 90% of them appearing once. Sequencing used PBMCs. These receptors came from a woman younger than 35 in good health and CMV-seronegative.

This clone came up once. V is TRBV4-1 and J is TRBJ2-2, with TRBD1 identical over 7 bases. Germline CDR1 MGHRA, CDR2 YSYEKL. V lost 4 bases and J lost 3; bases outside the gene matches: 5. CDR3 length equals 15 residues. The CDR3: CASSPRDRDTGELFF. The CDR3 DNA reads TGCGCCAGCAGCCCACGGGACAGAGACACCGGGGAGCTGTTTTTT.

In nucleotides, the CDR3 is TGTGCCAGCAGCATTAGCGGGTACTCCTACGAGCAGTACTTC. It yields the protein CASSISGYSYEQYF. The chain has TRBV5-4 and TRBJ2-7; 7 bases match TRBD2. The germline CDR1 and CDR2 sequences are SGHNT and YYREEE (reference sequence). V lost 4 bases to trimming and J lost 0 bases; unmatched junction nucleotides: 4. The CDR3 is 14 residues long. The whole variable domain, remainder taken from reference TRBV5-4 and TRBJ2-7, is ETGVTQSPTHLIKTRGQQVTLRCSSQSGHNTVSWYQQALGQGPQFIFQYYREEENGRGNFPPRFSGLQFPNYSSELNVNALELDDSALYLCASSISGYSYEQYFGPGTRLTVT.

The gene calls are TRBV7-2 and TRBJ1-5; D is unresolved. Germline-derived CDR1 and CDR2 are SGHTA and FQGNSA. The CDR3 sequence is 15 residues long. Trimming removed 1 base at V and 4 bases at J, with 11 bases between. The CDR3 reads CASSLEAALNQPQHF. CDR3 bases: TGTGCCAGCAGCTTAGAGGCGGCCTTGAATCAGCCCCAGCATTTT.

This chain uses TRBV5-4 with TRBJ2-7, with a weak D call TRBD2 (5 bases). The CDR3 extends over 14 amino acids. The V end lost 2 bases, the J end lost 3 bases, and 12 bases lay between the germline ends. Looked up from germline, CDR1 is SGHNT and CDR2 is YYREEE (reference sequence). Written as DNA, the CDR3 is TGTGCCAGCAGCTTAACCGCGGGTAGCTACGAGCAGTACTTC. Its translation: CASSLTAGSYEQYF.

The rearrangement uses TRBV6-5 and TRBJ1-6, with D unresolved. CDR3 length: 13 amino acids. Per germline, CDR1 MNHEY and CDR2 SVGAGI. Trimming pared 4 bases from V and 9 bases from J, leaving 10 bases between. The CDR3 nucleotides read TGTGCCAGCAGTTCTATAGGGAGTTCACCCCTCCACTTT. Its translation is CASSSIGSSPLHF.

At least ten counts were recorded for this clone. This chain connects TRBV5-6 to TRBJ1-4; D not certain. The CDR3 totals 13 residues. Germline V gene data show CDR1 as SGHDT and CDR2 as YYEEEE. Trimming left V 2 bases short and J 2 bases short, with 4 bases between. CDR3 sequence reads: CASSLSTNEKLFF. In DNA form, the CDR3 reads TGTGCCAGCAGCTTATCGACTAATGAAAAACTGTTTTTT.

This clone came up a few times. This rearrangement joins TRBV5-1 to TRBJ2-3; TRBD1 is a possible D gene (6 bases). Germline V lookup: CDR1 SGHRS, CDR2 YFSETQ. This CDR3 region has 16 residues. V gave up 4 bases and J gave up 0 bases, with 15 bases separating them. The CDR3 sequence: CASSPEGRGSTDTQYF. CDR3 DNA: TGCGCCAGCAGCCCCGAGGGTAGGGGGAGCACAGATACGCAGTATTTT.

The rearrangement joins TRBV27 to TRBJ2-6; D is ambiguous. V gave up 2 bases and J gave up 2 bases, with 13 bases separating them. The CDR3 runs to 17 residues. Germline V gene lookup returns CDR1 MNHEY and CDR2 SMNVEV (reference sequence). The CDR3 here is CASSLEASFTGANVLTF. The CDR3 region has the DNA TGTGCCAGCAGTTTAGAGGCGTCTTTCACTGGGGCCAACGTCCTGACTTTC.

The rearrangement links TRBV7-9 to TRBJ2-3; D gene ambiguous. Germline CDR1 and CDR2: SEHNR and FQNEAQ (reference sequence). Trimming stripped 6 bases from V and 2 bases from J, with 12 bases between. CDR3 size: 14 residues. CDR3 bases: TGTGCCAGCAGGTCTAGTTTAACCACAGATACGCAGTATTTT. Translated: CASRSSLTTDTQYF.

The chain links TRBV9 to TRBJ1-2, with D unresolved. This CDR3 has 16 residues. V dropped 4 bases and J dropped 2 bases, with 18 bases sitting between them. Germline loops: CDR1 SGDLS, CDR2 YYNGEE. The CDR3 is CASSPKKRGWNYGYTF. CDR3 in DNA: TGTGCCAGCAGCCCCAAGAAGCGGGGTTGGAACTATGGCTACACCTTC. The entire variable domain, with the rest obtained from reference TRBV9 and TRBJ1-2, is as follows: DSGVTQTPKHLITATGQRVTLRCSPRSGDLSVYWYQQSLDQGLQFLIQYYNGEERAKGNILERFSAQQFPDLHSELNLSSLELGDSALYFCASSPKKRGWNYGYTFGSGTRLTVV.

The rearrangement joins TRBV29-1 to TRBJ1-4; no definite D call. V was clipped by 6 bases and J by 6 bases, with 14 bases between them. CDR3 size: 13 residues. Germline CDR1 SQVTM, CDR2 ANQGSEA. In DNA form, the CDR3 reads TGCAGCGTCCCAGCCCCGACTCATGAAAAACTGTTTTTT. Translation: CSVPAPTHEKLFF.

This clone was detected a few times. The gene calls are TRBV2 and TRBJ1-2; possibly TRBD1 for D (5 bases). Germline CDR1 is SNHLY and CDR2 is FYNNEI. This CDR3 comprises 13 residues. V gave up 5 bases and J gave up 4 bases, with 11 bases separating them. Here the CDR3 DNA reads TGTGCCAGCAGTAAGGGGCTGGCCTATGGCTACACCTTC. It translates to CASSKGLAYGYTF.

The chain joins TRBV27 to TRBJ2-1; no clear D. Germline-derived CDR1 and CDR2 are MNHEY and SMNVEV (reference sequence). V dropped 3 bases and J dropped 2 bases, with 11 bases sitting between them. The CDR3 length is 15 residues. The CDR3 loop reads CASSLVGPTYNEQFF. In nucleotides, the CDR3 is TGTGCCAGCAGTTTGGTTGGGCCTACCTACAATGAGCAGTTCTTC.

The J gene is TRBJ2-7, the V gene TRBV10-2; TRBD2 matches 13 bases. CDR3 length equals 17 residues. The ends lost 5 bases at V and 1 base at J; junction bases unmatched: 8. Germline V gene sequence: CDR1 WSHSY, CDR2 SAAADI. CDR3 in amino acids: CASSIGTSGTFSYEQYF. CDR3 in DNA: TGCGCCAGCAGTATAGGGACTAGCGGGACATTTTCCTACGAGCAGTACTTC.

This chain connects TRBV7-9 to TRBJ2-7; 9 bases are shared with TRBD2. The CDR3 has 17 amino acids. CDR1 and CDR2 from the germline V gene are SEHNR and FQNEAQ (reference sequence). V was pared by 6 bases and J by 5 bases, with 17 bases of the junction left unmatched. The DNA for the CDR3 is TGTGCCAGCAGTTCACTACTCGTGCGGGAGGGCCCCGACGAGCAGTACTTC. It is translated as CASSSLLVREGPDEQYF.

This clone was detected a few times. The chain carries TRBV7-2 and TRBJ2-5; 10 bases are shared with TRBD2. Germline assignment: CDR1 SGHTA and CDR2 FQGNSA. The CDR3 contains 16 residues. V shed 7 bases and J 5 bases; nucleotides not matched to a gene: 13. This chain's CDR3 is CASTQGGSGRYETQYF. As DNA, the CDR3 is TGTGCCAGCACCCAAGGGGGTAGCGGGAGGTACGAGACCCAGTACTTC.

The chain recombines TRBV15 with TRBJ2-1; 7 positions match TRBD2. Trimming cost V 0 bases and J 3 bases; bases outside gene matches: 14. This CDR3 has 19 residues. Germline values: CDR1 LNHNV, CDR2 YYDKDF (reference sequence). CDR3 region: CATSRDLLGPAGSYNEQFF. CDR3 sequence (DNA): TGTGCCACCAGCAGAGATCTATTAGGGCCAGCGGGAAGCTACAATGAGCAGTTCTTC.

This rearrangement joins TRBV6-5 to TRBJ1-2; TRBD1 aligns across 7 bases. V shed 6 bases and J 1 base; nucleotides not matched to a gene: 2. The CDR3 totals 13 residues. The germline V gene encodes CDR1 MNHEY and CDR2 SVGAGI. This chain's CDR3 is CASSRGSNYGYTF. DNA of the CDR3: TGTGCCAGCAGCAGGGGGAGTAACTATGGCTACACCTTC.

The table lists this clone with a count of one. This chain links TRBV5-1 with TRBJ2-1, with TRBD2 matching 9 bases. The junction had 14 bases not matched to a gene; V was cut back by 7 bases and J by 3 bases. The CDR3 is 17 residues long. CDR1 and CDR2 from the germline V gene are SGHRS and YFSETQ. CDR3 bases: TGCGCCAGCGCCGGTGCCATAGCGGGAGATTTCTACAATGAGCAGTTCTTC. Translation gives CASAGAIAGDFYNEQFF.

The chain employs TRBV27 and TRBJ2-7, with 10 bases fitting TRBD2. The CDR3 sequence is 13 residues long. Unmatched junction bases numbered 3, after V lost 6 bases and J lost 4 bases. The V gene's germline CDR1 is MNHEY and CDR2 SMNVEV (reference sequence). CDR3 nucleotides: TGTGCCAGCAGCATTAGCGGGGGGTACGAGCAGTACTTC. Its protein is CASSISGGYEQYF.

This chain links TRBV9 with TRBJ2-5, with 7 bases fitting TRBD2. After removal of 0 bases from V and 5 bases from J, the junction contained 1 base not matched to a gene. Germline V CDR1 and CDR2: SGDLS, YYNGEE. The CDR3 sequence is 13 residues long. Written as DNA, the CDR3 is TGTGCCAGCAGCGTAGGGGAGGGCGAGACCCAGTACTTC. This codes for CASSVGEGETQYF.

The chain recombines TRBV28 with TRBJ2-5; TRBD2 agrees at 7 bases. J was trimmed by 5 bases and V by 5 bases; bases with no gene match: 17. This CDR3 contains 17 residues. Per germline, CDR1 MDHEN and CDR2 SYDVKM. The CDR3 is CASSPLGGSAMKETQYF. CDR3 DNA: TGTGCCAGCAGTCCTCTGGGCGGGAGCGCAATGAAGGAGACCCAGTACTTC.

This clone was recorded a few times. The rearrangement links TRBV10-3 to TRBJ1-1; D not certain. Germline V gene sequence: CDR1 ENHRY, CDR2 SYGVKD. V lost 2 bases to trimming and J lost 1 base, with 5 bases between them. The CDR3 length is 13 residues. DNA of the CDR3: TGTGCCATCAGTGAGGCGGCGAACACTGAAGCTTTCTTT. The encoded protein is CAISEAANTEAFF.